This T cell receptor (beta chain) was identified during a study of cytomegalovirus exposure and HLA in healthy donors. Study in general: Out of 398 genotyped donors, about 81% belonged to the Caucasian-associated ancestry cluster.

V was clipped by 4 bases and J by 8 bases; unmatched bases: 5. CDR1 is SGHRS, CDR2 YFSETQ, per germline. This CDR3 has 14 amino acids. Vbeta (60) and Jbeta (13) primers were used in the PCR. Sequenced by immunoSEQ multiplex PCR; TCRdb stores in-frame clones only, minus some. The sample has some 150,000 clones, approximately 72% seen once. Concerning this clone itself: Antigen specificity is unknown.

Study outcomes and limitations: The classifier was said to identify cytomegalovirus status with high specificity and sensitivity. CMV serostatus was the sole immune exposure information available. Roughly uniform sequencing depth across donors was assumed, possibly incorrectly.

This chain joins TRBV5-1 and TRBJ1-4, with 10 bases identical to TRBD1. The sample taken for sequencing was PBMCs. The origin of this receptor is a man aged 35 to 55 in good health and CMV-seronegative. CDR3 nucleotides: TGCGCCAGCAGCACCGGGACAGGGGTAGAAAAACTGTTTTTT. It yields the protein CASSTGTGVEKLFF.